Sequencing of this TCR beta chain was carried out in a study of shared clonotypes between healthy human individuals. Study observations and caveats: As a rule, naive subsets had a larger estimated richness than memory subsets. Some naive CD4 clonotypes, 4% to 6%, turned up in common across four donors.

The V end lost 1 base, the J end lost 1 base, and 15 bases lay between the germline ends. Germline V gives CDR1 SGHDT, CDR2 YYEEEE. The CDR3 consists of 16 residues. Naive CD8 cells lacked CD45RO and underwent positive selection for CCR7, leaving out terminally differentiated effector memory CD45RA+ cells. Note on this clone: Its specificity is unknown. Other nucleotide sequences from this sample produce the same CDR3.

Evenly divided among several immunoSEQ plates was the genomic DNA of each subset. How the authors handled the data: ImmunoSEQ output lacked quality scores and full-length reads, limiting matched filtering. Profiling relied on immunoSEQ multiplex PCR, and the TCRdb table lists in-frame clones only, not all of them. The DNA gave D and trimming, while V, J and clone size come from that table. The sample has nearly 2 million clones; less than 95% are singletons. Sequenced sample: naive CD8+ T cells sorted from blood. V usage is TRBV5-6 and J usage is TRBJ2-7; D is possibly TRBD1 or TRBD2 (5 bases each). This clonotype was obtained from a man aged 18 to 35 in good health. The CDR3 sequence is CASSLLQRGPSYEQYF. The CDR3 DNA sequence: TGTGCCAGCAGCTTGTTGCAACGGGGACCATCCTACGAGCAGTACTTC.